This TCR beta chain stems from a study of beta chain features in type 1 diabetes. The germline V gene has CDR1 GTSNPN and CDR2 SVGIG (reference sequence). This CDR3 contains 15 residues. V was trimmed by 0 bases and J by 2 bases, leaving 8 bases between them. Study-level results: Sequencing the cDNA could make cells with high TCR expression show up more than they should. All four CD4+ subsets from Type 1 diabetes patients carried moderately but significantly shorter TCRB CDR3s.

Expressed TCRB transcripts were sequenced because the isolated RNA had all been reverse transcribed beforehand. Sequencing used immunoSEQ multiplex PCR; TCRdb keeps in-frame clones, though not all of them. The sample lists some 660,000 clones; over 12% were seen once. The sample holds a few counts of this clone. The target antigen is unknown. The chain has TRBV30 and TRBJ2-6, with D perhaps matching TRBD2 (6 bases). What was sequenced was naive CD4+ T cells from blood. The sequence derives from a man aged 18-30 years with type 1 diabetes. The CDR3 region has the DNA TGTGCCTGGAGTGTCGGGGGAGCTGGGGCCAACGTCCTGACTTTC. This translates into CAWSVGGAGANVLTF.